Given below is one T cell receptor (beta chain) in context. This entry is derived from a study of blood T cell repertoires in COVID-19. About the research overall: T cells, B-cell-depleted T cells, or PBMCs provided the cDNA or gDNA that served as material.

V gave up 1 base and J gave up 3 bases, with 19 bases separating them. The CDR3 length is 18 residues. Germline loops: CDR1 SEHNR, CDR2 FQNEAQ (reference sequence). Authors' data handling: Reference gene primers were amplified, and this amplification served to estimate nucleated cell counts. Only in-frame clones appear in the TCRdb table, and some are missing; sequencing was by immunoSEQ multiplex PCR. Clone size and V and J calls were adopted from that table, with D and trimming inferred from the DNA. The profile covers approximately 450,000 clones, with more than 85% appearing a single time and more than 4% taken by the ten largest.

The specimen was peripheral blood. This TCR derives from a woman aged 30 to 39 with acute or convalescent COVID-19. V is TRBV7-9 and J is TRBJ1-3; D uncertain. CDR3 sequence: CASSLEERLTSGGNTIYF. In nucleotides, the CDR3 is TGTGCCAGCAGCTTAGAGGAGAGACTCACATCGGGTGGAAACACCATATATTTT.